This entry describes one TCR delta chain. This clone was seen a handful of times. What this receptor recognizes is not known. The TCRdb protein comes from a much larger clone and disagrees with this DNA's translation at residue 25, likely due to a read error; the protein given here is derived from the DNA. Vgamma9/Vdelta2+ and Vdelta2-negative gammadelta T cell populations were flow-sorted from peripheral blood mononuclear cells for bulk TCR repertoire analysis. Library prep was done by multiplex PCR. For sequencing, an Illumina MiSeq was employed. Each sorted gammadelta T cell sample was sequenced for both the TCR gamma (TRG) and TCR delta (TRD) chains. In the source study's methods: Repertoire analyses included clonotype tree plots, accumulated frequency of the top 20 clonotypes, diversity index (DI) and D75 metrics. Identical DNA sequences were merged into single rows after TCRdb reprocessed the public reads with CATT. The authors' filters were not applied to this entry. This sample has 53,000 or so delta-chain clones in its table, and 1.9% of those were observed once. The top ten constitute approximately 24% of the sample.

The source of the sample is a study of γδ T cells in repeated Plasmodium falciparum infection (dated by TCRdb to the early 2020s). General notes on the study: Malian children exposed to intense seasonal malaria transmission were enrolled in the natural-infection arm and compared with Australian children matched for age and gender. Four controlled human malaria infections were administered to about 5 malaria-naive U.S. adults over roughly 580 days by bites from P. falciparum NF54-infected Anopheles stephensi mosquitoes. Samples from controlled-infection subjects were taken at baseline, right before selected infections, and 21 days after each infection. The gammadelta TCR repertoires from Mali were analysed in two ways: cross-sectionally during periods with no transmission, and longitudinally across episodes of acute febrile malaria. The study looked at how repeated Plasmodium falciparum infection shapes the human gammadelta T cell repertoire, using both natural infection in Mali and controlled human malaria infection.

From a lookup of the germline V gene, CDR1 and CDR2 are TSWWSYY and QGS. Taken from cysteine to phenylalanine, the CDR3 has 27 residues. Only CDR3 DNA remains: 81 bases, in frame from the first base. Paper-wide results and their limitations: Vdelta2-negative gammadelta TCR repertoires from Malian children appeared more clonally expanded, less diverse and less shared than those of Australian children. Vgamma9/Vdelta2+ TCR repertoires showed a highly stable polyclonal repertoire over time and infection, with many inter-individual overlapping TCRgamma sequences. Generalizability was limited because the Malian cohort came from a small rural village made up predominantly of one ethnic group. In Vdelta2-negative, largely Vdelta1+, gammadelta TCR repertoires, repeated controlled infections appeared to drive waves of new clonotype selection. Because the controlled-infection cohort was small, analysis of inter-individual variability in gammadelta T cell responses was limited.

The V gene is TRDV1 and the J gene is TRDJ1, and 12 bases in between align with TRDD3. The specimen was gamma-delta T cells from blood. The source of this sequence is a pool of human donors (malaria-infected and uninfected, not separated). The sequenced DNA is TGTGCTCTTGGGGAACTATGGCTGGACTCCCGCTCGCATTCTACTGGGGGATACAATATGTACACCGATAAATTCATCTTT. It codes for CALGELWLDSRSHSTGGYNMYTDKFIF.